This TCR beta chain was recorded in a study of HIV-infected patients and healthy controls. This CDR3 spans 13 amino acids. The germline gives CDR1 SGHRS, CDR2 YFSETQ. Trimming removed 1 base from V and 2 bases from J, with 5 bases in between. Roughly three months, about 14 weeks, into antiretroviral therapy, follow-up blood was collected. No cell fractionation was done, so the repertoire covers all unsorted peripheral blood T cells. A 2.5 ml peripheral blood sample was taken for RNA. Study-level findings and limits: CMV-associated CDR3s mostly grew nonsignificantly during therapy, while HIV-associated CDR3s declined significantly. Healthy controls carried many MAIT alpha-chain CDR3s, while HIV+ repertoires had few.

cDNA was made from about 500 ng RNA using alpha and beta constant primers. Each of the alpha and beta chains got its own library through chain-specific third strand synthesis with indices. A short first PCR added P5 and P7 adapter elements and a second index. TCRdb redid the calling of the 5' RACE reads with MiXCR, one entry per CDR3 protein. The table has about 8,600 distinct CDR3 sequences, 8% to 9.5% seen once. This clonotype is classed as medium-sized. Its antigen is as yet unknown. This chain joins TRBV5-1 and TRBJ2-3; D is ambiguous. Specimen: blood, collected during antiretroviral therapy. The origin of this receptor is an adult with HIV infection. As DNA, the CDR3 is TGCGCCAGCAGCTTGCAAGACACAGATACGCAGTATTTT. It yields the protein CASSLQDTDTQYF.